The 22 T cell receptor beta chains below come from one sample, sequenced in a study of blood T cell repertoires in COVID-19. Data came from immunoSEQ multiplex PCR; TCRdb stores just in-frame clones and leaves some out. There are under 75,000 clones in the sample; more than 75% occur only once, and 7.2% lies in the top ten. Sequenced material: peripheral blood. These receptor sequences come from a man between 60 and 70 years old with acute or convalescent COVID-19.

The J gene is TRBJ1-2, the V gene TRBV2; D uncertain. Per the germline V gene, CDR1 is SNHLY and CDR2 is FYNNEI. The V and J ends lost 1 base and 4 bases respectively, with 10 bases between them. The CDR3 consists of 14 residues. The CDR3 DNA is TGTGCCAGCAGTGAAGGCAGGAACTCCTATGGCTACACCTTC. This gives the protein CASSEGRNSYGYTF.

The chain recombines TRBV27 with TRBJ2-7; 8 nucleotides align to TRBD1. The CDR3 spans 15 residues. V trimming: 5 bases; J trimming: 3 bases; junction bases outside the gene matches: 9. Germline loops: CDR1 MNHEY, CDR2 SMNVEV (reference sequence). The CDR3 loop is CASSPRTGSNYEQYF. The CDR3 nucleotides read TGTGCCAGCAGTCCCCGGACAGGGAGTAACTACGAGCAGTACTTC.

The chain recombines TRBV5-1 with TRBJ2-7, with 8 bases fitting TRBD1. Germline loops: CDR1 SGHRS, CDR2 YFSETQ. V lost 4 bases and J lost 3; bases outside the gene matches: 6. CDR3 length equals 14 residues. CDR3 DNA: TGCGCCAGCAGCGGGACCGGGACAGGCTACGAGCAGTACTTC. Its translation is CASSGTGTGYEQYF.

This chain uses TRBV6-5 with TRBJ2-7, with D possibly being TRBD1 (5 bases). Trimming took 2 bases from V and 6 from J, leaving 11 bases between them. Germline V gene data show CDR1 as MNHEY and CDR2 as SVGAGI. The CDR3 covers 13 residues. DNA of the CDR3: TGTGCCAGCAGTTACGGGGCAGGACGCGAGCAGTACTTC. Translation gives CASSYGAGREQYF.

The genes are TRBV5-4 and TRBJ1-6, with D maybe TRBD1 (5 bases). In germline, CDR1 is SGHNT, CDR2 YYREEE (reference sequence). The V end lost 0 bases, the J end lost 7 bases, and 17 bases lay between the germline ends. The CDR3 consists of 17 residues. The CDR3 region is CASSLVGQGPRNSPLHF. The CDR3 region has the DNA TGTGCCAGCAGCTTGGTTGGCCAGGGTCCTAGGAATTCACCCCTCCACTTT.

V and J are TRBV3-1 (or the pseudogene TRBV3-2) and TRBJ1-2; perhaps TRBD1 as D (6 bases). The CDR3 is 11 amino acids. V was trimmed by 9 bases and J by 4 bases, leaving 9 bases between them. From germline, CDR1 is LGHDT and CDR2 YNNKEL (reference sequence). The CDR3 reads CASQGIYGYTF. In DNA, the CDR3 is TGTGCCAGTCAGGGGATCTATGGCTACACCTTC.

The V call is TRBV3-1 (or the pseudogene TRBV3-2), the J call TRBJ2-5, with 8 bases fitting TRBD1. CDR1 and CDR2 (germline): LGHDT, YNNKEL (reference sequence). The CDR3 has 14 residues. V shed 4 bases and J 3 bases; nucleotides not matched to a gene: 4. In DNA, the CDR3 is TGTGCCAGCAGCCCGGACAGGGTAAAAGAGACCCAGTACTTC. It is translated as CASSPDRVKETQYF.

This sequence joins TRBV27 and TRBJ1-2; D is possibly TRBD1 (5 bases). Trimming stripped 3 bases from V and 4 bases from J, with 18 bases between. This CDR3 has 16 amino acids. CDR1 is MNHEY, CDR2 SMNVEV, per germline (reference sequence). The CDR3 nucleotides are TGTGCCAGCAGTTTTACTATCCGGGGCGGGGGCTATGGCTACACCTTC. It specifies CASSFTIRGGGYGYTF.

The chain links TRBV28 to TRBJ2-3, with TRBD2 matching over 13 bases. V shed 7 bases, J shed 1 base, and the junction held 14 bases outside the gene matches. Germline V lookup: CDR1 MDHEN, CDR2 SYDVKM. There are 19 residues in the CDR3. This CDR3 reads CASTPSGLAGDSRTDTQYF. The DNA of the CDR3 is TGTGCCAGCACCCCCTCCGGACTAGCGGGGGACTCTCGCACAGATACGCAGTATTTT.

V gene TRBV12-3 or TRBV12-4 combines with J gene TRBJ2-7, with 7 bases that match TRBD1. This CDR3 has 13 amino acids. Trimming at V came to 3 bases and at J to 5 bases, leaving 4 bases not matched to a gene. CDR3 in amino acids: CASSFDRDNEQYF. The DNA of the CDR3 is TGTGCCAGCAGTTTTGACAGGGATAACGAGCAGTACTTC.

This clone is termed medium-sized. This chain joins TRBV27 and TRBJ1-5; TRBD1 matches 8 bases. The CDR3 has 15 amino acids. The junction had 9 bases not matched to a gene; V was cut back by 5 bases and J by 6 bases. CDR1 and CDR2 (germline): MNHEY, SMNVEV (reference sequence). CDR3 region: CASSRSTGGVQPQHF. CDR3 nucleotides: TGTGCCAGCAGTCGCTCTACAGGGGGAGTTCAGCCCCAGCATTTT.

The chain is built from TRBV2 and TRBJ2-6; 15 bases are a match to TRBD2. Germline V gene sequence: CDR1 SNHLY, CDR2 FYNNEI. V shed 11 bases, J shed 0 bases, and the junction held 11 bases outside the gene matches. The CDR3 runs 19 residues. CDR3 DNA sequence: TGTGCCTCCATGGACCCGGGACTAGCGGGGGGCTCTGGGGCCAACGTCCTGACTTTC. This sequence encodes CASMDPGLAGGSGANVLTF.

The CDR3 sequence: CATIPSPGQGHEQYF. CDR3 DNA sequence: TGTGCCACCATTCCCTCCCCGGGACAGGGACACGAGCAGTACTTC. The chain couples TRBV24-1 to TRBJ2-7; 9 bases align to TRBD1. Germline V gives CDR1 KGHDR, CDR2 SFDVKD. Trimming took 8 bases from V and 5 from J; bases not matched to a gene: 12. The CDR3 spans 15 residues.

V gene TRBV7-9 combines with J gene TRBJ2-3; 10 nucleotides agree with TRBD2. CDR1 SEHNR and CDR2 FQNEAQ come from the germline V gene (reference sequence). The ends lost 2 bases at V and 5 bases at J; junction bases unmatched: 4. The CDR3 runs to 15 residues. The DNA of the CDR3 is TGTGCCAGCAGCTTACGAGCGGGGGGGCAAGATACGCAGTATTTT. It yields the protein CASSLRAGGQDTQYF.

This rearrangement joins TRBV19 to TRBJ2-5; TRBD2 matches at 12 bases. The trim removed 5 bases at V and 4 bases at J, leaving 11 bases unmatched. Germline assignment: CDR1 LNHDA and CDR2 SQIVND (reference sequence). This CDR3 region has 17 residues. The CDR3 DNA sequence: TGTGCCAGTAGTCCGCTAGCGGGGGGGATCTCTACAGAGACCCAGTACTTC. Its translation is CASSPLAGGISTETQYF.

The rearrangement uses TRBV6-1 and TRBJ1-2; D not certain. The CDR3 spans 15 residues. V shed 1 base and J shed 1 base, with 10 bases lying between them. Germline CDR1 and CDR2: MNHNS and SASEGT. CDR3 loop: CASSEVFKSNYGYTF. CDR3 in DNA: TGTGCCAGCAGTGAAGTCTTTAAGAGTAACTATGGCTACACCTTC.

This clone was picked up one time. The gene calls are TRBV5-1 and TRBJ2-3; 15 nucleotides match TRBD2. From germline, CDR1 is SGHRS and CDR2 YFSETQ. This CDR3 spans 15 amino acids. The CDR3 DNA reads TGCACGTCGGGACTAGCGGGGGGAGTTGCAGATACGCAGTATTTT. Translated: CTSGLAGGVADTQYF.

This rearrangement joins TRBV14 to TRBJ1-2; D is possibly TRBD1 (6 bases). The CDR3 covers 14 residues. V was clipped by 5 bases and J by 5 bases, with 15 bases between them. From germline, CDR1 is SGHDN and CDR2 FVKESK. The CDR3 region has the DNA TGTGCCAGCAGCTACGTTACAGGGAATTATGGCTACACCTTC. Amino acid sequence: CASSYVTGNYGYTF. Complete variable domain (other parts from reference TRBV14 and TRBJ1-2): EAGVTQFPSHSVIEKGQTVTLRCDPISGHDNLYWYRRVMGKEIKFLLHFVKESKQDESGMPNNRFLAERTGGTYSTLKVQPAELEDSGVYFCASSYVTGNYGYTFGSGTRLTVV.

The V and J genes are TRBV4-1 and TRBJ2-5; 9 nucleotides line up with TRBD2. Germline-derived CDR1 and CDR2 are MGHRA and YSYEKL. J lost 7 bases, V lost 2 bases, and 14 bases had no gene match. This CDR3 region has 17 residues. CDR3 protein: CASSQNPTLSGGRTQYF. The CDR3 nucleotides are TGCGCCAGCAGCCAAAATCCCACCCTTAGCGGGGGCAGGACCCAGTACTTC.

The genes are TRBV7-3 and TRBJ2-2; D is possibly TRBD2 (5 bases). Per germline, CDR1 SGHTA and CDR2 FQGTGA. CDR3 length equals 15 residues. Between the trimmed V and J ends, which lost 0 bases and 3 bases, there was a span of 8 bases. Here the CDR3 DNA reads TGTGCCAGCAGCTTAACCCGGGGTTACACCGGGGAGCTGTTTTTT. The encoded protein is CASSLTRGYTGELFF. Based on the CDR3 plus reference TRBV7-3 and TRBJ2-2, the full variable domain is GAGVSQTPSNKVTEKGKYVELRCDPISGHTALYWYRQSLGQGPEFLIYFQGTGAADDSGLPNDRFFAVRPEGSVSTLKIQRTERGDSAVYLCASSLTRGYTGELFFGEGSRLTVL.

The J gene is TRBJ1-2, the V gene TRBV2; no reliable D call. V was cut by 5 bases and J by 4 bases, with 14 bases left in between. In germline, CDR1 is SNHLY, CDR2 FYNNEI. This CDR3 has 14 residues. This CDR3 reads CASSPPGRIYGYTF. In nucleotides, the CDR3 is TGTGCCAGCAGTCCCCCCGGCAGGATCTATGGCTACACCTTC.

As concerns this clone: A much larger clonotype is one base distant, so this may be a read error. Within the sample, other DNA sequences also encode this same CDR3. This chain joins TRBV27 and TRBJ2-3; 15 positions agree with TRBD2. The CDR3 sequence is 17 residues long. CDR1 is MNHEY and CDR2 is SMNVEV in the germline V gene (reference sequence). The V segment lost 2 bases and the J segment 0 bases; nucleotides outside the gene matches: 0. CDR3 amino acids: CASSLGLAGGSTDTQYF. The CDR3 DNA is TGTGCCAGCAGTTTAGGACTAGCGGGGGGGAGCACAGATACGCAGTATTTT.